This T cell receptor (beta chain) was captured by sequencing in a study of T cells in Graves' hyperthyroidism and ophthalmopathy. General study points: Onset of ophthalmopathy came a median roughly 6.4 months after the model predicted it.

Germline trimming cut 1 base from V and 4 bases from J; bases unmatched to any gene: 4. Germline values: CDR1 SGHTA, CDR2 FQGTGA. The CDR3 contains 15 residues. Many counts were recorded for this clonotype. The antigen remains undetermined. Researchers took RNA transcripts and amplified the TCR beta CDR3 regions from them. The TCR CDR3 was amplified in a first-round RT-PCR using the HTBI primer set. In TCRdb, the multiplex PCR reads were re-called with MiXCR into one record per CDR3 protein. Among 550,000 to 850,000 distinct CDR3 sequences, 18% were seen once, and the ten largest hold 16%. The rearrangement links TRBV7-3 to TRBJ2-5; TRBD2 matches at 9 bases. The sequence was obtained from a woman aged 45-60 years with Graves' hyperthyroidism that later progressed to Graves' ophthalmopathy. Sequenced material: blood. CDR3 sequence reads: CASSLNLAGPETQYF. Here the CDR3 DNA reads TGTGCCAGCAGCTTAAACCTAGCGGGACCAGAGACCCAGTACTTC.